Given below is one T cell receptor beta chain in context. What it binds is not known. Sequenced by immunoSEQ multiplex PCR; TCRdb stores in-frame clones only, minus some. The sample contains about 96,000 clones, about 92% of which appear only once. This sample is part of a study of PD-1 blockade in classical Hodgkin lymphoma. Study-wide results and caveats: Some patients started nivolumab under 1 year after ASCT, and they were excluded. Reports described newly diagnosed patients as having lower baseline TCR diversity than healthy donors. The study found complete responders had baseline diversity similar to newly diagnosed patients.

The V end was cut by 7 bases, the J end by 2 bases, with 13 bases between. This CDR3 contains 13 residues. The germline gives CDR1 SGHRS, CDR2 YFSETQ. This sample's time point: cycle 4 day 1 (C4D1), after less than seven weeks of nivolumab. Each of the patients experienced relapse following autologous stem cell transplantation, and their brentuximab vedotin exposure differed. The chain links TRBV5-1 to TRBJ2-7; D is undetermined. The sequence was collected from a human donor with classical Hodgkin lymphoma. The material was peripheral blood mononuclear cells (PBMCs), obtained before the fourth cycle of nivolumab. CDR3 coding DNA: TGCGCCAGCTCTCGTGGGAACACCTACGAGCAGTACTTC. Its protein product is CASSRGNTYEQYF. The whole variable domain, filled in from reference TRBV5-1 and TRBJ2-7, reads KAGVTQTPRYLIKTRGQQVTLSCSPISGHRSVSWYQQTPGQGLQFLFEYFSETQRNKGNFPGRFSGRQFSNSRSEMNVSTLELGDSALYLCASSRGNTYEQYFGPGTRLTVT.